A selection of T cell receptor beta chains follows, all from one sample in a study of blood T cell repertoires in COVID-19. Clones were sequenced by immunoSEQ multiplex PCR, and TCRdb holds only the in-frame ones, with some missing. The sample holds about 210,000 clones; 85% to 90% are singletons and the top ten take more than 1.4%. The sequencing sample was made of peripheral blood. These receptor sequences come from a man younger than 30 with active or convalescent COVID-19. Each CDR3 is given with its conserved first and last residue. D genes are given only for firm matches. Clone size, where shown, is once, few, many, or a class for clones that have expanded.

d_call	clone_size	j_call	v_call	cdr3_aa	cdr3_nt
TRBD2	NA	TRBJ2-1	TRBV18	CASSPPLAGGDNEQFF	TGTGCCAGCTCACCCCCACTAGCGGGGGGGGACAATGAGCAGTTCTTC
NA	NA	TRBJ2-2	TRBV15	CATSSSYLDSNTGELFF	TGTGCCACCAGCAGCAGCTATCTTGACTCGAACACCGGGGAGCTGTTTTTT
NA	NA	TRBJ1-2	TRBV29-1	CSVEGDSYGYTF	TGCAGCGTTGAGGGAGATTCCTATGGCTACACCTTC
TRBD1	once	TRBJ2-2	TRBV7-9	CASSPGQGAIGELFF	TGTGCCAGCAGCCCCGGACAGGGGGCCATCGGGGAGCTGTTTTTT
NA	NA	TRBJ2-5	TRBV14	CASSQGVQETQYF	TGTGCCAGCAGCCAAGGTGTACAAGAGACCCAGTACTTC
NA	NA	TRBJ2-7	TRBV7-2	CASSLVSGTYEQYF	TGTGCCAGCAGCTTGGTCTCAGGAACGTACGAGCAGTACTTC
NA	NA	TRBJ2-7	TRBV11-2	CASSYGLIYEQYF	TGTGCCAGCAGCTACGGACTGATCTACGAGCAGTACTTC
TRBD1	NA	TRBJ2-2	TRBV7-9	CASSPLGQANTGELFF	TGTGCCAGCAGCCCCTTGGGACAGGCGAACACCGGGGAGCTGTTTTTT
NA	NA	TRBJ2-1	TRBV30	CAWQGNSYNEQFF	TGTGCCTGGCAGGGGAATTCCTACAATGAGCAGTTCTTC
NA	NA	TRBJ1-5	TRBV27	CASIKDKVNSNQPQHF	TGTGCCAGCATCAAGGACAAGGTTAATAGCAATCAGCCCCAGCATTTT
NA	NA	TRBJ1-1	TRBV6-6	CASSKGVEAFF	TGTGCCAGTAGTAAAGGGGTTGAAGCTTTCTTT
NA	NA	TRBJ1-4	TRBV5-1	CASSSSGGRGEKLFF	TGCGCCAGCAGCTCGTCGGGAGGGCGTGGTGAAAAACTGTTTTTT
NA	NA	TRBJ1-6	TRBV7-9	CASSSTRAQGPLHF	TGTGCCAGCAGCTCCACGAGGGCCCAAGGGCCCCTCCACTTT
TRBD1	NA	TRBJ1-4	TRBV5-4	CASSQGGQGGEKLFF	TGTGCCAGCAGCCAGGGGGGACAGGGTGGCGAAAAACTGTTTTTT
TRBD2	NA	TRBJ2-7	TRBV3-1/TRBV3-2	CASSGLAGGLARDEQYF	TGTGCCAGCAGCGGGCTAGCGGGAGGACTAGCCCGCGACGAGCAGTACTTC
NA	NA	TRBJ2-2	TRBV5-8	CASSRPSRNTGELFF	TGTGCCAGCAGCCGACCTTCTAGAAACACCGGGGAGCTGTTTTTT